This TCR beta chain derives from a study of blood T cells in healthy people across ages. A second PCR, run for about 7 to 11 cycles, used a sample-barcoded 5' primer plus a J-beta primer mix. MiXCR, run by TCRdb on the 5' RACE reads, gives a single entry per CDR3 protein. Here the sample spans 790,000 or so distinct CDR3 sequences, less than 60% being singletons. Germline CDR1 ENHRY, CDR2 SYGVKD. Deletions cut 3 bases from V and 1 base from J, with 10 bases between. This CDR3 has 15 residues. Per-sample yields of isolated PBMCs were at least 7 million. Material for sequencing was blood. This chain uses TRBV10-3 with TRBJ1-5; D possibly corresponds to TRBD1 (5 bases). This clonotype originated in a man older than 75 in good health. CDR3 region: CAISEGEVSNQPQHF. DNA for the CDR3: TGTGCCATCAGTGAAGGGGAAGTAAGCAATCAGCCCCAGCATTTT.